Listed below are T cell receptor beta chains from one sample, sequenced in a study of blood T cell repertoires in COVID-19. Here immunoSEQ multiplex PCR was the method, and the copy in TCRdb shows in-frame clones only, minus some. The top ten clones hold around 6.5% of a sample with under 300,000 clones, approximately 87% of them seen once. Sequencing was performed on peripheral blood. The receptors come from a man aged 60 to 69 with acute or convalescent COVID-19. CDR3s include the opening cysteine and the closing phenylalanine or tryptophan. The order of the fields is J gene, V gene, CDR3 length, CDR3 protein.

j_call: TRBJ2-1
v_call: TRBV28
cdr3_length: 15
cdr3_aa: CASTLEGGQYNEQFF

j_call: TRBJ2-1
v_call: TRBV5-6
cdr3_length: 15
cdr3_aa: CASSIPGQGGNEQFF

j_call: TRBJ2-2
v_call: TRBV7-6
cdr3_length: 17
cdr3_aa: CASSPRPGQGNTGELFF

j_call: TRBJ2-1
v_call: TRBV19
cdr3_length: 15
cdr3_aa: CASSIDSTGWNEQFF

j_call: TRBJ2-2
v_call: TRBV28
cdr3_length: 14
cdr3_aa: CASIPSGNTGELFF

j_call: TRBJ2-1
v_call: TRBV11-2
cdr3_length: 19
cdr3_aa: CASSSPLDSGNLPVHEQFF

j_call: TRBJ2-3
v_call: TRBV6-5
cdr3_length: 15
cdr3_aa: CASSLGTSGTDTQYF

j_call: TRBJ1-2
v_call: TRBV28
cdr3_length: 15
cdr3_aa: CASSLLSRPGYGYTF

j_call: TRBJ2-7
v_call: TRBV11-2
cdr3_length: 12
cdr3_aa: CASSLFPYEQYF

j_call: TRBJ1-2
v_call: TRBV4-2
cdr3_length: 16
cdr3_aa: CASSDRDRFILYGYTF

j_call: TRBJ2-1
v_call: TRBV18
cdr3_length: 16
cdr3_aa: CASSPLLAGVTNEQFF

j_call: TRBJ2-1
v_call: TRBV27
cdr3_length: 15
cdr3_aa: CASSLGGGSGRVQIF

j_call: TRBJ2-7
v_call: TRBV11-2
cdr3_length: 12
cdr3_aa: CASSLRVDEQYF

j_call: TRBJ2-5
v_call: TRBV11-3
cdr3_length: 13
cdr3_aa: CASNLREQETQYF

j_call: TRBJ2-2
v_call: TRBV5-1
cdr3_length: 15
cdr3_aa: CASSLEGVDTGELFF

j_call: TRBJ2-5
v_call: TRBV5-4
cdr3_length: 14
cdr3_aa: CASSEGQIQETQYF

j_call: TRBJ1-1
v_call: TRBV28
cdr3_length: 13
cdr3_aa: CASSLNSRRGAFF

j_call: TRBJ1-2
v_call: TRBV6-5
cdr3_length: 13
cdr3_aa: CASTVDRANGYTF

j_call: TRBJ1-5
v_call: TRBV6-2/TRBV6-3
cdr3_length: 17
cdr3_aa: CASSYTNRGRSNQPQHF

j_call: TRBJ1-5
v_call: TRBV6-2/TRBV6-3
cdr3_length: 13
cdr3_aa: CASSLDNSQPQHF

j_call: TRBJ2-7
v_call: TRBV28
cdr3_length: 15
cdr3_aa: CASSFVFGGSYEQYF

j_call: TRBJ2-1
v_call: TRBV6-6
cdr3_length: 13
cdr3_aa: CASSYSSVHEQFF

j_call: TRBJ2-2
v_call: TRBV4-2
cdr3_length: 17
cdr3_aa: CASSQDDRGWATGELFF

j_call: TRBJ1-2
v_call: TRBV16
cdr3_length: 13
cdr3_aa: CASSEGGADGYTF

j_call: TRBJ1-2
v_call: TRBV7-2
cdr3_length: 15
cdr3_aa: CASSPGGTSVYGYTF

j_call: TRBJ2-7
v_call: TRBV5-4
cdr3_length: 14
cdr3_aa: CASSLAGAYDEQYF

j_call: TRBJ1-1
v_call: TRBV7-3
cdr3_length: 14
cdr3_aa: CASSLGGTDVEAFF

j_call: TRBJ1-1
v_call: TRBV5-1
cdr3_length: 18
cdr3_aa: CASSLRNILGQLNTEAFF

j_call: TRBJ1-4
v_call: TRBV19
cdr3_length: 14
cdr3_aa: CASSIAATNEKLFF

j_call: TRBJ2-7
v_call: TRBV5-6
cdr3_length: 13
cdr3_aa: CASSYTWSYEQYF

j_call: TRBJ2-7
v_call: TRBV11-3
cdr3_length: 12
cdr3_aa: CASTAGHYEQYF

j_call: TRBJ2-2
v_call: TRBV3-1/TRBV3-2
cdr3_length: 19
cdr3_aa: CASSPDRRREAANTGELFF

j_call: TRBJ2-1
v_call: TRBV10-3
cdr3_length: 14
cdr3_aa: CAIKEDISYNEQFF

j_call: TRBJ1-5
v_call: TRBV5-1
cdr3_length: 14
cdr3_aa: CASSVGGSNQPQHF

j_call: TRBJ2-7
v_call: TRBV5-1
cdr3_length: 15
cdr3_aa: CASSLVVAGDPRQYF

j_call: TRBJ1-1
v_call: TRBV9
cdr3_length: 13
cdr3_aa: CASSVVTGTEAFF

j_call: TRBJ1-5
v_call: TRBV27
cdr3_length: 17
cdr3_aa: CASSLSPPSRLDQPQHF

j_call: TRBJ1-5
v_call: TRBV27
cdr3_length: 14
cdr3_aa: CASRDRGEGQPQHF

j_call: TRBJ2-2
v_call: TRBV11-2
cdr3_length: 17
cdr3_aa: CASSQTSGQANTGELFF

j_call: TRBJ2-7
v_call: TRBV7-9
cdr3_length: 14
cdr3_aa: CASSHDRGPYEQYF

j_call: TRBJ1-5
v_call: TRBV10-1
cdr3_length: 13
cdr3_aa: CASGTGANQPQHF

j_call: TRBJ2-3
v_call: TRBV6-1
cdr3_length: 15
cdr3_aa: CASSEQGGIADTQYF

j_call: TRBJ2-3
v_call: TRBV9
cdr3_length: 15
cdr3_aa: CASSVGPESTDTQYF

j_call: TRBJ1-5
v_call: TRBV5-8
cdr3_length: 17
cdr3_aa: CASSFRLFSGGRQPQHF

j_call: TRBJ1-2
v_call: TRBV6-1
cdr3_length: 18
cdr3_aa: CASSEAPRPPDSRSEATF

j_call: TRBJ2-1
v_call: TRBV7-3
cdr3_length: 14
cdr3_aa: CASSLYSPLDEQFF

j_call: TRBJ2-2
v_call: TRBV28
cdr3_length: 16
cdr3_aa: CASSWAWASRTGELFF

j_call: TRBJ2-1
v_call: TRBV11-2
cdr3_length: 17
cdr3_aa: CASSLQSRGLPYNEQFF

j_call: TRBJ2-7
v_call: TRBV29-1
cdr3_length: 13
cdr3_aa: CSVALGSTYEQYF

j_call: TRBJ2-7
v_call: TRBV29-1
cdr3_length: 12
cdr3_aa: CSVERGQHEQYF

j_call: TRBJ1-3
v_call: TRBV7-2
cdr3_length: 17
cdr3_aa: CASSLADRVFSGNTIYF

j_call: TRBJ2-2
v_call: TRBV7-3
cdr3_length: 13
cdr3_aa: CASSPGTAGELFF

j_call: TRBJ2-7
v_call: TRBV5-6
cdr3_length: 15
cdr3_aa: CASSPRAGSSYEQYF

j_call: TRBJ2-2
v_call: TRBV19
cdr3_length: 16
cdr3_aa: CASSTGQGRGTGELFF

j_call: TRBJ2-1
v_call: TRBV24-1
cdr3_length: 16
cdr3_aa: CATSDSLAGVFHEQFF